The present T cell receptor (beta chain) was sequenced within a study of cytomegalovirus exposure and HLA in healthy donors. Study-wide points: In a later analysis, parvovirus B19, influenza, CMV and Epstein-Barr virus appeared linked to several top co-occurrence clusters. A later analysis linked a missense variant in DCLRE1C to the trimming of TCR beta V and J genes. The investigators catalogued 180 or so TCR beta chains as cytomegalovirus-associated.

Notes on this clone: The antigen remains unidentified.

PCR involved 60 Vbeta and 13 Jbeta primers. Repertoires were generated with immunoSEQ multiplex PCR, while TCRdb's copy carries only in-frame clones and drops some. The table includes approximately 100,000 clones, 65% to 85% detected once. V lost 6 bases and J lost 2, with 14 bases in between. Per germline, CDR1 SNHLY and CDR2 FYNNEI. CDR3 size: 14 residues. This receptor was identified in a woman aged 40 to 49 in good health and CMV-seronegative. The rearrangement links TRBV2 to TRBJ2-7, with a possible D match to TRBD1 (6 bases). The sequenced sample consisted of PBMCs. CDR3 sequence: CASRTRQVAYEQYF. The CDR3 DNA reads TGTGCCAGCAGAACAAGACAGGTAGCCTACGAGCAGTACTTC.